This T cell receptor beta chain derives from a study of T cell responses to AZD1222 COVID-19 vaccine. As concerns this clone: Its antigen is as yet unknown.

Study observations and caveats: Sampling that yielded the repertoires occurred only after the peak T cell response. In a largely white British group with more females than males, clonal diversity was possibly underestimated.

There are 17 residues in the CDR3. The V and J ends lost 7 bases and 2 bases respectively, with 22 bases between them. CDR1 and CDR2 from the germline V gene are MGHDK and SYGVNS. Clones were read by immunoSEQ multiplex PCR, and TCRdb kept only the in-frame ones, dropping some. The sample lists some 200,000 clones; just under 90% were seen once. V usage is TRBV25-1 and J usage is TRBJ2-3; D is unclear. The sequence was collected from an adult in good health. The sample in question was peripheral blood, obtained on day 0 of AZD1222 vaccination. The CDR3 coding sequence is TGTGCCAGCACGCCCGCCCGATATACTCCTGTCACAGATACGCAGTATTTT. Its translation is CASTPARYTPVTDTQYF.